This T cell receptor beta chain was captured in a study of blood T cell repertoires in COVID-19. Study information: Some COVID-19 samples were acute and others convalescent; all came from the United States, Italy and Spain. In each case, the material was cDNA or gDNA derived from T cells, B-cell-depleted T cells, or PBMCs.

This table comes from immunoSEQ multiplex PCR, and its TCRdb copy is limited to in-frame clones, with some not included. The sample holds 90,000 to 150,000 clones, just over 70% seen once. V lost 6 bases, J lost 2 bases, and 16 bases lay in between. The germline V gene encodes CDR1 SGHRS and CDR2 YFSETQ. The CDR3 is made up of 15 amino acids. Material for sequencing was peripheral blood. The TCR comes from a human donor with acute or convalescent COVID-19. The donor label of this sample is uncertain. V gene TRBV5-1 combines with J gene TRBJ2-3; TRBD2 might be the D (6 bases). The CDR3 reads CASTPTGDTTDTQYF. The DNA of the CDR3 is TGCGCCAGCACTCCGACGGGGGATACCACAGATACGCAGTATTTT.